The entry below describes one TCR beta chain. Its antigen remains undetermined. The record has no base qualities; no much larger clone is one base away. This sample was included in a study of blood T cell repertoires in COVID-19 (dated by TCRdb to the early 2020s). For the study in its entirety: Samples covering the acute and convalescent phases of COVID-19 were provided by collaborators in the United States, Italy and Spain. The dataset comprised deeply sampled blood TCRbeta repertoires from subjects exposed to, actively infected with, or recovered from COVID-19. Where available, HLA class I and class II types were obtained from metadata supplied by the sample provider rather than from assay-based typing. The prospective study material was composed of cDNA or gDNA derived from T cells, B-cell-depleted T cells, or PBMCs. Samples were obtained from the ongoing ImmuneRACE study (first 160 participants) and from some 1,300 subjects provided by 6 global collaborators. A freely available public database, intended as a resource for researchers studying the immune response to SARS-CoV-2, is where the repertoires were released. A de-identified subject ID, COVID-19 status, age in years and sex were almost always included in the sample metadata. Broader findings and caveats from the paper: The amount of clinical and demographic metadata varied by source and participant and was provided uncurated.

Counted from cysteine to phenylalanine, this CDR3 has 16 amino acids. The read is trimmed to its CDR3 DNA, 48 bases read in frame from base 1. Between the V and J ends, shortened by 4 bases and 3 bases respectively, the junction contains 17 bases. Via the germline V gene, CDR1 is SGHDT and CDR2 YYEEEE. TCRbeta CDR3 regions were amplified from genomic DNA by means of the immunoSEQ Assay, a bias-controlled multiplex PCR. The published analysis was carried out like this. Nucleated cell counts per sample were estimated from amplification of reference gene primers within the assay. To quantify the absolute abundance of each unique TCRbeta CDR3 rearrangement, sequence reads were collapsed and filtered. Productive Simpson clonality was computed per sample as the square root of Simpson's diversity index over productive rearrangements. TCRdb carries this immuneACCESS record with in-frame sequences only. Its versions omit some clonotypes, under half of them owing to an unresolved V gene in the studies checked, with the rest unexplained. V, J and clone size are those of that table, while D and trimming were read from the DNA. The sample contains about 180,000 clones, around four fifths of them found a single time. The top ten hold 6.5% of the sample.

Collaborating institutions collected whole blood in K2EDTA tubes following their own protocols. For TCRbeta analysis, collaborator samples were shipped as frozen whole blood, as isolated PBMCs, or as DNA extracted from either sample type. Sequencing was performed on peripheral blood. Here the chain combines TRBV5-6 and TRBJ1-5; the D gene assignment is ambiguous. The clonotype originates from a man between 65 and 79 years old with active or convalescent COVID-19. The sequence in DNA is TGTGCCAGCAGCCGGTCGGCAGGTCAGGTCAATCAGCCCCAGCATTTT. It encodes CASSRSAGQVNQPQHF.